This T cell receptor (beta chain) came from a study of cytomegalovirus exposure and HLA in healthy donors. Trimming shortened V by 0 bases and J by 3 bases, and 13 bases separated the two germline ends. CDR1 is WNHNN and CDR2 is SYGVQD in the germline V gene (reference sequence). This CDR3 has 16 residues. The study ran its PCR with 60 Vbeta and 13 Jbeta primers. Authors' processing steps: Later work found 80 million or so unique TCR beta chains, with around 10 million shared. Clones were read by immunoSEQ multiplex PCR, and TCRdb kept only the in-frame ones, dropping some. V and J calls plus clone size are reproduced from that table; the DNA served to infer D and trimming. Its clone listing holds around 100,000 clones. About this clone: Its antigen is undetermined.

Broader study findings: In terms of immune exposure information, only CMV serostatus was available.

The TCR was taken from a man aged 35 to 55 in good health and CMV-seronegative. Material: PBMCs. The chain recombines TRBV10-1 with TRBJ2-3; possibly TRBD2 for D (6 bases). CDR3: CASSESGGGDTDTQYF. The CDR3 DNA reads as TGCGCCAGCAGTGAGTCTGGTGGCGGGGATACAGATACGCAGTATTTT.